The 22 T cell receptor beta chains below were found in one sample sequenced in a study of blood T cells in healthy people across ages. With a J-beta primer mix and a sample-barcoded 5' primer, a second PCR ran about 6 to 11 cycles. TCRdb passed the 5' RACE reads through MiXCR, listing each CDR3 protein once. The sample yields some 920,000 distinct CDR3 sequences, 45% to 60% seen once. The sequenced sample consisted of blood. The receptors stem from a woman aged 60-70 years in good health.

J is TRBJ2-2 and V is TRBV4-2; 7 bases align to TRBD2. V was clipped by 3 bases and J by 2 bases; unmatched bases: 12. CDR1 is LGHNA, CDR2 YNFKEQ, per germline. The CDR3 extends over 18 amino acids. The CDR3 DNA reads as TGTGCCAGCAGCCATGGACGGTTTAGGACTAGAAACACCGGGGAGCTGTTTTTT. Amino acids: CASSHGRFRTRNTGELFF.

The chain has TRBV28 and TRBJ2-3; weak D call: TRBD1 (6 bases). The CDR3 spans 15 residues. The V end lost 6 bases, the J end lost 7 bases, and 20 bases lay between the germline ends. Per the germline V gene, CDR1 is MDHEN and CDR2 is SYDVKM. The chain's CDR3 is CASSQTGSLAYTQYF. The CDR3, as DNA: TGTGCCAGCAGCCAAACAGGGAGTTTAGCGTATACGCAGTATTTT.

This clonotype came up a few times. The chain couples TRBV4-2 to TRBJ2-7; D not resolved. Germline CDR1 reads LGHNA; CDR2 reads YNFKEQ. The CDR3 runs to 18 residues. Trimming took 0 bases from V and 1 from J, leaving 19 bases between them. The CDR3 DNA reads as TGTGCCAGCAGCCAAGATCTGGGATCCGCGATATTTTCCTACGAGCAGTACTTC. This encodes CASSQDLGSAIFSYEQYF.

The chain carries TRBV28 and TRBJ2-4; TRBD1 might be the D (6 bases). V lost 6 bases and J lost 0, with 21 bases in between. The CDR3 runs 18 residues. Per germline, CDR1 MDHEN and CDR2 SYDVKM. The CDR3 region has the DNA TGTGCCAGCAGACCGGACAGACCTCCGATCTTAGCCAAAAACATTCAGTACTTC. Its translation: CASRPDRPPILAKNIQYF.

The chain combines TRBV28 with TRBJ2-7, with 10 bases that match TRBD1. Judging by the DNA end, TRBJ2-5 fits better; the J call may be wrong. CDR1 MDHEN and CDR2 SYDVKM come from the germline V gene. CDR3 length: 14 amino acids. DNA of the CDR3: TGTGCCATCACGCAGGACAGGGGGTTCGGGACCCAGTACTTC. Translation gives CAITQDRGFGTQYF.

This clonotype was detected only once. CDR3: CASSAGPTSYEQYF. The CDR3 nucleotides read TGTGCCAGCTCGGCCGGGCCAACTTCCTACGAGCAGTACTTC. The chain employs TRBV18 and TRBJ2-7; D is ambiguous. Per germline, CDR1 KGHSH and CDR2 LQKENI. The ends were cut back, 6 bases at V and 1 base at J, with 13 bases in the middle. This CDR3 is 14 amino acids long.

This chain joins TRBV7-9 and TRBJ2-1; 7 bases map to TRBD1. Germline-derived CDR1 and CDR2 are SEHNR and FQNEAQ (reference sequence). CDR3 size: 14 residues. J was trimmed by 2 bases and V by 7 bases; bases with no gene match: 5. The CDR3 coding sequence is TGTGCCAGCACCATCGGGACAGCCTACAATGAGCAGTTCTTC. Translating gives CASTIGTAYNEQFF.

The sample holds a few counts of this clonotype. The genes are TRBV27 and TRBJ2-7, with a possible D match to TRBD1 (7 bases). CDR1 is MNHEY, CDR2 SMNVEV, per germline (reference sequence). This CDR3 region has 16 residues. V was trimmed by 5 bases and J by 2 bases, leaving 19 bases between them. CDR3 nucleotides: TGTGCCAGCAGTCTATTGGTCCAGGGGGGAACCTACGAGCAGTACTTC. It specifies CASSLLVQGGTYEQYF.

This clonotype was seen only a few times. The V and J genes are TRBV6-2 or TRBV6-3 and TRBJ2-7, with D perhaps given as TRBD1 or TRBD2 (5 bases each). Between the trimmed V and J ends, which lost 2 bases and 7 bases, there was a span of 15 bases. The CDR3 length is 14 residues. Germline loops: CDR1 MNHEY, CDR2 SVGEGT. CDR3 region: CASSYEGSLVEQYF. CDR3 nucleotide sequence: TGTGCCAGCAGTTACGAGGGGTCCTTAGTTGAGCAGTACTTC.

The chain combines TRBV20-1 with TRBJ1-4, with D perhaps TRBD1 (5 bases). Trimming took off 1 base at V and 3 bases at J, with 9 bases between the two ends. The CDR3 covers 14 residues. Germline assignment: CDR1 DFQATT and CDR2 SNEGSKA (reference sequence). CDR3 amino acids: CSARVGAANEKLFF. The CDR3 nucleotides are TGCAGTGCTAGAGTCGGGGCTGCTAATGAAAAACTGTTTTTT.

In its sample, this clonotype was seen once. The CDR3 sequence is CASSSQYQQYF. The DNA for the CDR3 is TGTGCCAGCAGTTCCCAATACCAGCAGTACTTC. This rearrangement joins TRBV28 to TRBJ2-7; D not certain. CDR3 length: 11 residues. Trimming removed 4 bases at V and 8 bases at J, with 9 bases between. The germline V gene encodes CDR1 MDHEN and CDR2 SYDVKM.

This clonotype came up many times. The chain recombines TRBV29-1 with TRBJ1-2, with D possibly being TRBD1 (6 bases). This CDR3 region has 12 residues. Deletions cut 5 bases from V and 8 bases from J, with 15 bases between. Germline V gives CDR1 SQVTM, CDR2 ANQGSEA. The CDR3, as DNA: TGCAGCGTTCGAGGGACATCCCGCGGCTACACCTTC. It is translated as CSVRGTSRGYTF.

The chain has TRBV2 and TRBJ2-5; TRBD1 agrees at 7 bases. CDR3 size: 17 residues. The J segment lost 2 bases and the V segment lost 1 base, leaving 10 bases of the junction unmatched. Germline-derived CDR1 and CDR2 are SNHLY and FYNNEI. The CDR3 DNA sequence: TGTGCCAGCAGTGAAGGAGTACCCGGGACAGTACAAGAGACCCAGTACTTC. Translated, it gives CASSEGVPGTVQETQYF.

This sequence joins TRBV29-1 and TRBJ2-5; no definite D call. With the DNA end fitting TRBJ2-7 better, the J assignment may be wrong. The CDR3 loop spans 11 amino acids. Germline V gives CDR1 SQVTM, CDR2 ANQGSEA. DNA for the CDR3: TGCAGCGCCAAAGAAAGTCGCGAGCAGTACTTC. This sequence encodes CSAKESREQYF.

The chain is built from TRBV6-2 or TRBV6-3 and TRBJ1-1; no reliable D call. This CDR3 region has 14 residues. CDR1 and CDR2 (germline): MNHEY, SVGEGT. V was pared by 2 bases and J by 6 bases, with 13 bases between. Here the CDR3 reads CASSYIYLGPEAFF. CDR3 nucleotides: TGTGCCAGCAGTTACATTTATCTCGGACCTGAAGCTTTCTTT.

V usage is TRBV28 and J usage is TRBJ2-5; 9 bases match TRBD1. Germline loops: CDR1 MDHEN, CDR2 SYDVKM. The V and J ends lost 4 bases and 5 bases, in that order; junction bases with no gene match: 8. CDR3 length: 15 amino acids. This CDR3 is CASSSSGTGLETQYF. The CDR3 bases are TGTGCCAGCAGTTCTTCCGGGACAGGGCTGGAGACCCAGTACTTC. The full variable domain, in which reference TRBV28 and TRBJ2-5 provide the parts outside the CDR3, is DVKVTQSSRYLVKRTGEKVFLECVQDMDHENMFWYRQDPGLGLRLIYFSYDVKMKEKGDIPEGYSVSREKKERFSLILESASTNQTSMYLCASSSSGTGLETQYFGPGTRLLVL.

This clonotype has a handful of counts. The chain recombines TRBV4-3 with TRBJ2-7; 8 nucleotides align to TRBD2. V dropped 1 base and J dropped 3; count of bases not matched to a gene: 5. CDR3 length equals 15 residues. Germline V gene sequence: CDR1 LGHNA, CDR2 YSLEER. This chain's CDR3 is CASSQVRLAGYEQYF. In DNA, the CDR3 is TGCGCCAGCAGCCAAGTCCGGCTAGCGGGCTACGAGCAGTACTTC.

The chain carries TRBV11-1 and TRBJ2-5; D gene ambiguous. The J call may be faulty, since TRBJ2-7 better matches the DNA end. The germline V gene encodes CDR1 SGHAT and CDR2 FQDESV (reference sequence). The CDR3 sequence is 14 residues long. CDR3 region: CASSLSSWNYEQYF. In DNA form, the CDR3 reads TGTGCCAGCAGCTTAAGTTCTTGGAATTACGAGCAGTACTTC.

This clonotype was seen a few times. CDR3 DNA: TGTGCCAGCAGAGACACAGGGTTGGGAGAAAAACTGTTTTTT. Protein sequence: CASRDTGLGEKLFF. The rearrangement joins TRBV28 to TRBJ1-4, with D perhaps matching TRBD1 (6 bases). The CDR3 covers 14 residues. The V end lost 6 bases, the J end lost 8 bases, and 16 bases lay between the germline ends. Germline CDR1 is MDHEN and CDR2 is SYDVKM. The variable domain in full, completed from reference TRBV28 and TRBJ1-4, reads DVKVTQSSRYLVKRTGEKVFLECVQDMDHENMFWYRQDPGLGLRLIYFSYDVKMKEKGDIPEGYSVSREKKERFSLILESASTNQTSMYLCASRDTGLGEKLFFGSGTQLSVL.

This clonotype turned up a few times. The gene calls are TRBV7-9 and TRBJ2-7; D unresolved. The V end was cut by 1 base, the J end by 2 bases, with 15 bases between. Germline-derived CDR1 and CDR2 are SEHNR and FQNEAQ (reference sequence). The CDR3 covers 16 residues. CDR3 DNA: TGTGCCAGCAGCTTAGAGTCGATAGGTTCAACCTACGAGCAGTACTTC. Translation: CASSLESIGSTYEQYF.

The chain combines TRBV27 with TRBJ2-4; TRBD2 aligns across 7 bases. Trimming cost V 5 bases and J 0 bases; bases outside gene matches: 10. Per the germline V gene, CDR1 is MNHEY and CDR2 is SMNVEV (reference sequence). CDR3 length: 17 residues. CDR3 sequence reads: CASSPGLGPGAKNIQYF. The CDR3 region has the DNA TGTGCCAGCAGTCCTGGACTAGGTCCGGGAGCCAAAAACATTCAGTACTTC.

This clonotype has only a few counts. The J gene is TRBJ1-4, the V gene TRBV10-3; 7 bases match TRBD1. The germline V gene has CDR1 ENHRY and CDR2 SYGVKD. The V gene end was trimmed by 4 bases and the J gene end by 8 bases; junction bases not matched to a gene: 1. The CDR3 has 12 amino acids. The CDR3 nucleotides are TGTGCCATCAGTGGGACAGGCGAAAAACTGTTTTTT. Amino acids: CAISGTGEKLFF.